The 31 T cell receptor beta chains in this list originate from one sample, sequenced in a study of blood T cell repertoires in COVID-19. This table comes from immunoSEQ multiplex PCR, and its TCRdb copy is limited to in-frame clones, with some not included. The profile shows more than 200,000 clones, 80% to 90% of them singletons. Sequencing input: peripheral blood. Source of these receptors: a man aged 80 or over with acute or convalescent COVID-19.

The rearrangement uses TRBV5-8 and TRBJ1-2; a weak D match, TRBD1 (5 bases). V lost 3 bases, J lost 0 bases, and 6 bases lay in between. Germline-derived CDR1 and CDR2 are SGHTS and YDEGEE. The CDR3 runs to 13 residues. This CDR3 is CASSSGANYGYTF. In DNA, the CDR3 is TGTGCCAGCAGCTCGGGGGCTAACTATGGCTACACCTTC.

CDR3 sequence reads: CASTPTAGGTFVEQYF. CDR3 sequence (DNA): TGTGCCAGCACTCCAACAGCGGGAGGTACTTTCGTGGAGCAGTACTTC. The chain links TRBV27 to TRBJ2-7; TRBD2 matches 9 bases. The CDR3 totals 16 residues. CDR1 is MNHEY and CDR2 is SMNVEV in the germline V gene (reference sequence). The ends lost 7 bases at V and 7 bases at J; junction bases unmatched: 17.

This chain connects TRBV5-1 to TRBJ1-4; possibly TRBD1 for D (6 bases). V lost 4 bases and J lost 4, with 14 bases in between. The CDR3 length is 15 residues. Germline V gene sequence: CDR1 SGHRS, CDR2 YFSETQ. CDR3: CASSPDGQFNEKLFF. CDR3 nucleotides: TGCGCCAGCAGCCCTGACGGACAGTTTAATGAAAAACTGTTTTTT.

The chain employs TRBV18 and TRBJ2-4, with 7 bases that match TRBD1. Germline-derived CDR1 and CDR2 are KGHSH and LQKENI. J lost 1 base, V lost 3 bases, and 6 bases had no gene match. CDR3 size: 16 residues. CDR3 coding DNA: TGTGCCAGCTCACCGGGGACAGCCTATGCCAAAAACATTCAGTACTTC. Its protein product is CASSPGTAYAKNIQYF.

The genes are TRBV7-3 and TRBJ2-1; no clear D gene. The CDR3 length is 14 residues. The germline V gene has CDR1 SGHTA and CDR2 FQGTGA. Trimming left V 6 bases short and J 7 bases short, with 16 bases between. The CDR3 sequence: CASSSSAARNEQFF. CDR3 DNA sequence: TGTGCCAGCAGTTCCTCGGCCGCGAGGAATGAGCAGTTCTTC.

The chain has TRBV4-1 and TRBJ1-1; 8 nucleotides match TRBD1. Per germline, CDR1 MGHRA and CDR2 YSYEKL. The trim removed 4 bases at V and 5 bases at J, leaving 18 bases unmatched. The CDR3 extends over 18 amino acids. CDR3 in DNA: TGCGCCAGCAGCCTAACCGGGACAGGAGAGGAAACGAGGACTGAAGCTTTCTTT. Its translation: CASSLTGTGEETRTEAFF.

CDR3 DNA sequence: TGTGCCAGCAGTTACTCGATTTACCCCGAAGGCGGTGAAGCTTTCTTT. It codes for CASSYSIYPEGGEAFF. J is TRBJ1-1 and V is TRBV6-6; D call uncertain. V was trimmed by 0 bases and J by 7 bases, leaving 18 bases between them. The CDR3 totals 16 residues. Germline V lookup: CDR1 MNHNY, CDR2 SVGAGI (reference sequence).

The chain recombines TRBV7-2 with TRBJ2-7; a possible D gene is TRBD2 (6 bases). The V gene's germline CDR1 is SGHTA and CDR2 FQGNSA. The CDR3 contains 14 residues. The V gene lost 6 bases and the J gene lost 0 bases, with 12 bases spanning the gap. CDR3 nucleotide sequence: TGTGCCAGCAGTTTCGACGGGAGCTCCTACGAGCAGTACTTC. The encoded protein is CASSFDGSSYEQYF.

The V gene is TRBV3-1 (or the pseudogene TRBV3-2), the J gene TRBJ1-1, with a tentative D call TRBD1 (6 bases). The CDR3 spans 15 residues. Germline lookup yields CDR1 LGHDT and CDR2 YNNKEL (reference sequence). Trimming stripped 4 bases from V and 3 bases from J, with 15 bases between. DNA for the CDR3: TGTGCCAGCAGCCCCCGGCGGGGGGCCTACACTGAAGCTTTCTTT. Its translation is CASSPRRGAYTEAFF.

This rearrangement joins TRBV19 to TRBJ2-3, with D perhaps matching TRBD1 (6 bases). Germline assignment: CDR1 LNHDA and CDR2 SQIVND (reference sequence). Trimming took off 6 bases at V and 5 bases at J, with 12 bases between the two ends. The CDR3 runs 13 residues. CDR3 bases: TGTGCCAGTAGCTACACGGGACAAGATACGCAGTATTTT. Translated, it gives CASSYTGQDTQYF.

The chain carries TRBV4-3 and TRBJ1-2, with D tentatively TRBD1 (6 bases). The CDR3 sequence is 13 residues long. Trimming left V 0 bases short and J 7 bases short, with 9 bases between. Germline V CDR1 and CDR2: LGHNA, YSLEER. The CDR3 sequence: CASSQDSGAGYTF. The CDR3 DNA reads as TGCGCCAGCAGCCAAGATTCAGGGGCTGGCTACACCTTC.

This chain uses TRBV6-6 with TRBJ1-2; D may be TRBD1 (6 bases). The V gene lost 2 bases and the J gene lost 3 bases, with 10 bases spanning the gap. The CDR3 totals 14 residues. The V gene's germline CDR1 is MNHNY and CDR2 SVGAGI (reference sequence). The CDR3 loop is CASSYRTEDYGYTF. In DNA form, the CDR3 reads TGTGCCAGCAGTTACAGGACAGAGGACTATGGCTACACCTTC.

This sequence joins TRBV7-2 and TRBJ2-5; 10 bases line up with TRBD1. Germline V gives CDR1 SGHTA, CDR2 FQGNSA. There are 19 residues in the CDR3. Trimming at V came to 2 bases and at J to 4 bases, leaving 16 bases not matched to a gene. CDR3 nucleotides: TGTGCCAGCAGCTTACAAGTCCGGACAGGGGGTTCCATCCCAGAGACCCAGTACTTC. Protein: CASSLQVRTGGSIPETQYF.

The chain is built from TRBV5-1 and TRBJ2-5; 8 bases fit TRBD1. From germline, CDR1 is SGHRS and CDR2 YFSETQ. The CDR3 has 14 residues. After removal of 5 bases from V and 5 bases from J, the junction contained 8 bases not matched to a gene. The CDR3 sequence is CASSFQGAGETQYF. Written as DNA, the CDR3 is TGCGCCAGCAGTTTTCAGGGGGCAGGGGAGACCCAGTACTTC.

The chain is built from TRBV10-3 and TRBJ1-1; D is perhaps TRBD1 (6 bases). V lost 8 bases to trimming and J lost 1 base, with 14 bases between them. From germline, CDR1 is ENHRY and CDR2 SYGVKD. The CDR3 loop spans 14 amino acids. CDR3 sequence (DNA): TGTGCCATCGGGAAGGGGGAAGAGAACACTGAAGCTTTCTTT. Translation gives CAIGKGEENTEAFF.

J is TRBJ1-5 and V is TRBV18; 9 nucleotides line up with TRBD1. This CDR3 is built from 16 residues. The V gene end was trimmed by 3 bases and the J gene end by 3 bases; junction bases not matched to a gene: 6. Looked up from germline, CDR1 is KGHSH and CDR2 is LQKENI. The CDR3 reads CASSPTTQGANQPQHF. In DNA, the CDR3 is TGTGCCAGCTCACCCACAACACAGGGGGCCAATCAGCCCCAGCATTTT. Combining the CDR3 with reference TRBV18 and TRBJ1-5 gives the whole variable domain NAGVMQNPRHLVRRRGQEARLRCSPMKGHSHVYWYRQLPEEGLKFMVYLQKENIIDESGMPKERFSAEFPKEGPSILRIQQVVRGDSAAYFCASSPTTQGANQPQHFGDGTRLSIL.

The CDR3 sequence: CATSRVGGEQYF. The CDR3, as DNA: TGTGCCACCAGCAGAGTAGGGGGCGAGCAGTACTTC. This chain joins TRBV15 and TRBJ2-7; tentatively, D is TRBD1 (6 bases). The CDR3 runs to 12 residues. Germline V gene lookup returns CDR1 LNHNV and CDR2 YYDKDF (reference sequence). Trimming took off 1 base at V and 6 bases at J, with 7 bases between the two ends.

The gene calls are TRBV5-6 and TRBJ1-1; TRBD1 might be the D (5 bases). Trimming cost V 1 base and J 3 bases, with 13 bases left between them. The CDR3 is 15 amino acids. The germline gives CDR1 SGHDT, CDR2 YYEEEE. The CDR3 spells CASSLLNTGYTEAFF. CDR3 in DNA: TGTGCCAGCAGCTTGCTTAATACAGGCTACACTGAAGCTTTCTTT.

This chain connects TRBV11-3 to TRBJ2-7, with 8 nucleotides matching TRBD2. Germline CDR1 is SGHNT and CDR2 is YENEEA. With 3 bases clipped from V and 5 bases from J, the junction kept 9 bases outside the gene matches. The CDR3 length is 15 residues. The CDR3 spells CASSLAGGAQNEQYF. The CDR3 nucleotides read TGTGCCAGCAGCTTGGCGGGAGGAGCCCAGAACGAGCAGTACTTC.

The CDR3 sequence: CASSDLQGGRTEAFF. The DNA of the CDR3 is TGTGCCAGCAGTGACCTACAGGGCGGGAGGACTGAAGCTTTCTTT. The chain has TRBV6-1 and TRBJ1-1, with D maybe TRBD1 (6 bases). V was clipped by 3 bases and J by 5 bases, with 16 bases between them. This CDR3 is 15 amino acids long. In germline, CDR1 is MNHNS, CDR2 SASEGT.

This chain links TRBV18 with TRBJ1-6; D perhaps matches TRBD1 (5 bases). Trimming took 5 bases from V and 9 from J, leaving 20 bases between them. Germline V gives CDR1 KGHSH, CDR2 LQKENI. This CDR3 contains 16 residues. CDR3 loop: CASSEKRGRRLSPLHF. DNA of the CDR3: TGTGCCAGCTCAGAGAAAAGGGGTCGACGTCTTTCACCCCTCCACTTT.

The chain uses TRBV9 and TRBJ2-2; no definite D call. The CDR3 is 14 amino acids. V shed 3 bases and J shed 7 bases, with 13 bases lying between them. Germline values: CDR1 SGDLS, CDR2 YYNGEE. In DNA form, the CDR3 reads TGTGCCAGCAGCGCAGCTGTCGAGGTCGGGGAGCTGTTTTTT. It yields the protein CASSAAVEVGELFF.

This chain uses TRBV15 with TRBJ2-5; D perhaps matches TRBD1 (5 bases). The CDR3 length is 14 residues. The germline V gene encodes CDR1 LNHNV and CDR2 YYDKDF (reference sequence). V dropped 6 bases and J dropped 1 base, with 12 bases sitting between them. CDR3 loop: CATSATGLQETQYF. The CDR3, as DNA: TGTGCCACCAGTGCAACAGGCCTCCAAGAGACCCAGTACTTC.

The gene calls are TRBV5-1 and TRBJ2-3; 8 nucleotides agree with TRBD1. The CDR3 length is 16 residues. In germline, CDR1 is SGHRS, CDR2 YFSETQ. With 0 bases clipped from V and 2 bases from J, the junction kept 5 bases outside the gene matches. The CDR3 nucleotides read TGCGCCAGCAGCTTGGACACGGACAGGGCCACAGATACGCAGTATTTT. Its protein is CASSLDTDRATDTQYF.

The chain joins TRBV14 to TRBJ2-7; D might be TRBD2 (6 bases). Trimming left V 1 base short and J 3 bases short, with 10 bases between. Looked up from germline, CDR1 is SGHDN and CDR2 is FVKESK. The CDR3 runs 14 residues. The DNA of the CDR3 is TGTGCCAGCAGCCAAGCCGGGACTTTCTACGAGCAGTACTTC. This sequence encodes CASSQAGTFYEQYF.

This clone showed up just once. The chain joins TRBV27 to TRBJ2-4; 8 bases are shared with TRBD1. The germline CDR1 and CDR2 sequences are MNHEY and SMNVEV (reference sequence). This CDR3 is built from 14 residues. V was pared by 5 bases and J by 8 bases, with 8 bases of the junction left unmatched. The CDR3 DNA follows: TGTGCCAGCAGTCCAGGCCAGGGGGCTGACATTCAGTACTTC. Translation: CASSPGQGADIQYF.

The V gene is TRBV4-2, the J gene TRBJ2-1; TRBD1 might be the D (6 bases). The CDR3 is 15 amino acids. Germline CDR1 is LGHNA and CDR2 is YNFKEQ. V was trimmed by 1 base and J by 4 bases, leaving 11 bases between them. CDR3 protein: CASSQGWDTYNEQFF. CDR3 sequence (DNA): TGTGCCAGCAGCCAAGGATGGGACACTTACAATGAGCAGTTCTTC.

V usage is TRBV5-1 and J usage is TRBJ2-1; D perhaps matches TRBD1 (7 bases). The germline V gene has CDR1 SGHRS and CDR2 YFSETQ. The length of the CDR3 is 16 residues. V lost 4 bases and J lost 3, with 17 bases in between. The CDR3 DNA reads TGCGCCAGCAGCGGGAACAGGGGAGGCTTCTACAATGAGCAGTTCTTC. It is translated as CASSGNRGGFYNEQFF.

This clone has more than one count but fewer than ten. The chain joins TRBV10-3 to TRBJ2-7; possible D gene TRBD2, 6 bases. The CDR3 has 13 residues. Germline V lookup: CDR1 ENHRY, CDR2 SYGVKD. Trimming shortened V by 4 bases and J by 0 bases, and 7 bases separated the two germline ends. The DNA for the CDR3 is TGTGCCATCAGTGCGCGGGACTCCTACGAGCAGTACTTC. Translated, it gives CAISARDSYEQYF.

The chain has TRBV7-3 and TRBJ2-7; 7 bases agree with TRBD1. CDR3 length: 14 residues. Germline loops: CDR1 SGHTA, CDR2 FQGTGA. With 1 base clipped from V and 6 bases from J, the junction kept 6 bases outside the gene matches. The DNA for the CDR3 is TGTGCCAGCAGCTTAAAAGGACAGGCGAGCGAGCAGTACTTC. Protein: CASSLKGQASEQYF. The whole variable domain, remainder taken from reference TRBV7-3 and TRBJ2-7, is GAGVSQTPSNKVTEKGKYVELRCDPISGHTALYWYRQSLGQGPEFLIYFQGTGAADDSGLPNDRFFAVRPEGSVSTLKIQRTERGDSAVYLCASSLKGQASEQYFGPGTRLTVT.

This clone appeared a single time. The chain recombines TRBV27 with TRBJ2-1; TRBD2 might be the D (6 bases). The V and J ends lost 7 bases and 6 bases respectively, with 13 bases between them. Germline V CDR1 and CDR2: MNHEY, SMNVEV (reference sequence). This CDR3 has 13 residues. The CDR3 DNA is TGTGCCAGCACCGTGGGGGGTCGCAATGAGCAGTTCTTC. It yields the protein CASTVGGRNEQFF.